This TCR beta chain is drawn from a study of cytomegalovirus exposure and HLA in healthy donors. Study findings and constraints: Despite most TCR sequences being rare, some public TCRs occurred in many donors.

Germline V gives CDR1 MNHEY, CDR2 SVGAGI. This CDR3 comprises 15 residues. V gave up 0 bases and J gave up 4 bases; unmatched junction bases: 5. For this clone: Its specificity is unknown.

This PCR relied on a set of 60 Vbeta primers and 13 Jbeta primers. The assay was immunoSEQ multiplex PCR, and TCRdb's table has in-frame clones only and misses some. The data contain 90,000 to 150,000 clones, 70% to 85% of them singletons. Sequenced: PBMCs. This TCR was recovered from a man aged 45-65 years in good health and CMV-seropositive. V gene TRBV6-5 combines with J gene TRBJ1-2; 7 positions match TRBD1. The DNA for the CDR3 is TGTGCCAGCAGTTACTCTCGACAGGGCCCCTATGGCTACACCTTC. This codes for CASSYSRQGPYGYTF.